Below are 30 T cell receptor beta chains sequenced from a single sample in a study of cytotoxic CD8 clonotypes in ibrutinib-treated CLL. The repertoire was sequenced with immunoSEQ multiplex PCR; TCRdb's copy has only in-frame clones and lacks some. This table holds tens of thousands of clones, approximately 70% found once. The specimen comprised PBMCs, sampled after 24 months of ibrutinib treatment. Every receptor here comes from a human donor with chronic lymphocytic leukemia.

The chain employs TRBV6-5 and TRBJ1-3, with a possible D match to TRBD1 (5 bases). The CDR3 length is 14 residues. Germline CDR1 reads MNHEY; CDR2 reads SVGAGI. V lost 6 bases to trimming and J lost 2 bases, with 11 bases between them. CDR3 sequence: CASSGGKPGNTIYF. CDR3 coding DNA: TGTGCCAGCAGCGGGGGGAAACCTGGAAACACCATATATTTT.

The gene calls are TRBV9 and TRBJ2-2, with 9 positions matching TRBD2. This CDR3 contains 16 residues. In germline, CDR1 is SGDLS, CDR2 YYNGEE. Trimming at V came to 0 bases and at J to 4 bases, leaving 4 bases not matched to a gene. In DNA form, the CDR3 reads TGTGCCAGCAGCGTAGGGCCAGCGGGAGGCACCGGGGAGCTGTTTTTT. It yields the protein CASSVGPAGGTGELFF.

A few counts support this clone. The V and J genes are TRBV5-6 and TRBJ1-2; D unclear. The V gene lost 4 bases and the J gene lost 4 bases, with 14 bases spanning the gap. Per germline, CDR1 SGHDT and CDR2 YYEEEE. This CDR3 is 14 amino acids long. This CDR3 is CASSPRGEPYGYTF. CDR3 nucleotide sequence: TGTGCCAGCAGCCCGCGTGGAGAGCCCTATGGCTACACCTTC.

This clone has just a few counts. This chain joins TRBV7-2 and TRBJ2-1; D is ambiguous. This CDR3 comprises 11 residues. Germline loops: CDR1 SGHTA, CDR2 FQGNSA. Trimming cost V 5 bases and J 4 bases, with 3 bases left between them. The CDR3 is CASSPYNEQFF. Here the CDR3 DNA reads TGTGCCAGCAGCCCTTACAATGAGCAGTTCTTC.

The J gene is TRBJ2-7, the V gene TRBV18; 7 bases map to TRBD2. The trim removed 0 bases at V and 6 bases at J, leaving 8 bases unmatched. The CDR3 contains 15 residues. Germline-derived CDR1 and CDR2 are KGHSH and LQKENI. CDR3 in amino acids: CASSPPGGTGGEQYF. As DNA, the CDR3 is TGTGCCAGCTCACCACCGGGAGGTACGGGAGGCGAGCAGTACTTC.

The chain carries TRBV7-9 and TRBJ1-4; TRBD1 matches at 7 bases. The J segment lost 2 bases and the V segment lost 5 bases, leaving 11 bases of the junction unmatched. This CDR3 region has 17 residues. Per the germline V gene, CDR1 is SEHNR and CDR2 is FQNEAQ (reference sequence). CDR3 bases: TGTGCCAGCAGCCCCGAGACAGGGAGTAGGACTAATGAAAAACTGTTTTTT. Protein: CASSPETGSRTNEKLFF. The complete variable domain, with remaining parts taken from reference TRBV7-9 and TRBJ1-4, reads DTGVSQNPRHKITKRGQNVTFRCDPISEHNRLYWYRQTLGQGPEFLTYFQNEAQLEKSRLLSDRFSAERPKGSFSTLEIQRTEQGDSAMYLCASSPETGSRTNEKLFFGSGTQLSVL.

The chain employs TRBV27 and TRBJ1-5, with D uncertain. Germline CDR1 and CDR2: MNHEY and SMNVEV (reference sequence). This CDR3 comprises 14 residues. V lost 6 bases and J lost 6, with 15 bases in between. Here the CDR3 DNA reads TGTGCCAGCAGCTTTCAAGGGATGGGTCAGCCCCAGCATTTT. Protein product: CASSFQGMGQPQHF.

The J gene is TRBJ1-5, the V gene TRBV18; 8 bases are a match to TRBD1. J was trimmed by 6 bases and V by 6 bases; bases with no gene match: 4. Germline V gives CDR1 KGHSH, CDR2 LQKENI. There are 13 residues in the CDR3. The CDR3 protein is CASSRDRGQPQHF. For the CDR3, the DNA is TGTGCCAGCTCCCGAGACAGGGGTCAGCCCCAGCATTTT.

The gene calls are TRBV20-1 and TRBJ1-2; no clear D. Germline values: CDR1 DFQATT, CDR2 SNEGSKA (reference sequence). This CDR3 comprises 11 residues. The CDR3 nucleotides are TGCAGCGTCATTTTTATGTATGGCTACACCTTC. Its protein product is CSVIFMYGYTF.

CDR3: CASSIRDSNQPQHF. CDR3 nucleotides: TGTGCCAGCAGTATACGGGACTCTAATCAGCCCCAGCATTTT. The V call is TRBV27, the J call TRBJ1-5; D may be TRBD1 (5 bases). The length of the CDR3 is 14 residues. Trimming removed 5 bases at V and 4 bases at J, with 12 bases between. CDR1 is MNHEY and CDR2 is SMNVEV in the germline V gene (reference sequence).

The chain carries TRBV27 and TRBJ2-4; D gene unclear. CDR3 length: 14 residues. CDR1 and CDR2 (germline): MNHEY, SMNVEV (reference sequence). V was trimmed by 5 bases and J by 0 bases, leaving 8 bases between them. The CDR3 here is CASSPFLAKNIQYF. The CDR3 bases are TGTGCCAGCAGTCCGTTTTTAGCCAAAAACATTCAGTACTTC.

This clone was detected only once. This chain uses TRBV28 with TRBJ2-1, with D perhaps TRBD1 (6 bases). The CDR3 has 16 amino acids. Trimming pared 8 bases from V and 3 bases from J, leaving 20 bases between. Germline CDR1 and CDR2: MDHEN and SYDVKM. The CDR3 here is CASRSRDTISYNEQFF. The DNA for the CDR3 is TGTGCCAGCCGATCTAGGGACACCATAAGCTACAATGAGCAGTTCTTC.

This clone appeared a few times. The V gene is TRBV10-3, the J gene TRBJ2-1; 8 nucleotides align to TRBD2. V was pared by 3 bases and J by 8 bases, with 6 bases of the junction left unmatched. Germline V gene lookup returns CDR1 ENHRY and CDR2 SYGVKD. This CDR3 has 14 amino acids. This CDR3 is CAISEQAGAYEQFF. Written as DNA, the CDR3 is TGTGCCATCAGTGAACAAGCGGGGGCATATGAGCAGTTCTTC.

DNA for the CDR3: TGTGCCATCAGTGAGTCTGCGGGAGATACGCAGTATTTT. This gives the protein CAISESAGDTQYF. V and J are TRBV10-3 and TRBJ2-3, with a weak D call TRBD2 (5 bases). CDR3 length: 13 amino acids. The V gene's germline CDR1 is ENHRY and CDR2 SYGVKD. The V end was cut by 0 bases, the J end by 5 bases, with 6 bases between.

This chain connects TRBV5-1 to TRBJ2-1; D tentatively reads TRBD1 or TRBD2 (5 bases each). Trimming took 4 bases from V and 2 from J, leaving 19 bases between them. The germline gives CDR1 SGHRS, CDR2 YFSETQ. The length of the CDR3 is 17 residues. The CDR3 DNA reads as TGCGCCAGCAGCGCCCTCGGGACGGGTCCAGCCTACAATGAGCAGTTCTTC. This codes for CASSALGTGPAYNEQFF.

Comments on this clone: One end of the junction fails to match germline, which may point to a read error. The J gene is TRBJ1-2, the V gene TRBV5-5; maybe TRBD1 (5 bases). The CDR3 runs 14 residues. CDR1 SGHKS and CDR2 YYEKEE come from the germline V gene (reference sequence). In DNA form, the CDR3 reads TGTGCCAGCAGTTTGGCCCGGGACTTCTATGGCTACACCTTC. It yields the protein CASSLARDFYGYTF.

The rearrangement uses TRBV9 and TRBJ2-5; D not resolved. The ends were cut back, 4 bases at V and 5 bases at J, with 12 bases in the middle. Germline CDR1 is SGDLS and CDR2 is YYNGEE. The CDR3 length is 13 residues. The CDR3 region is CASSTLPVETQYF. The CDR3 DNA reads TGTGCCAGCAGCACACTTCCGGTTGAGACCCAGTACTTC.

This chain links TRBV7-3 with TRBJ2-1; 7 bases fit TRBD2. From germline, CDR1 is SGHTA and CDR2 FQGTGA. The CDR3 totals 15 residues. After removal of 1 base from V and 3 bases from J, the junction contained 3 bases not matched to a gene. CDR3 nucleotides: TGTGCCAGCAGCTTAAGCGGGAGCTACTACAATGAGCAGTTCTTC. Residues: CASSLSGSYYNEQFF.

The DNA for the CDR3 is TGTGCCAGCAGCTTAGGCGGGACAGGTTCATCCTACGAGCAGTACTTC. Its protein product is CASSLGGTGSSYEQYF. The chain recombines TRBV7-6 with TRBJ2-7; 8 bases are shared with TRBD1. CDR1 and CDR2 (germline): SGHVS, FNYEAQ. The ends lost 1 base at V and 1 base at J; junction bases unmatched: 6. This CDR3 has 16 amino acids.

The rearrangement uses TRBV5-1 and TRBJ1-2; D gene uncertain. The length of the CDR3 is 14 residues. The V end was cut by 0 bases, the J end by 4 bases, with 10 bases between. The germline V gene has CDR1 SGHRS and CDR2 YFSETQ. CDR3 nucleotides: TGCGCCAGCAGCTTGGGGGTGCGAACCTATGGCTACACCTTC. This encodes CASSLGVRTYGYTF.

The table lists this clone with a few counts. The chain links TRBV7-9 to TRBJ1-2, with D unclear. This CDR3 is built from 12 residues. The germline V and J ends were trimmed by 1 base and 6 bases, with 6 bases remaining between them. Germline V gene data show CDR1 as SEHNR and CDR2 as FQNEAQ (reference sequence). In DNA, the CDR3 is TGTGCCAGCAGCTTAGTAGGGCATGGCTACACCTTC. Translation gives CASSLVGHGYTF. The variable domain in full, with the rest retrieved from reference TRBV7-9 and TRBJ1-2, is DTGVSQNPRHKITKRGQNVTFRCDPISEHNRLYWYRQTLGQGPEFLTYFQNEAQLEKSRLLSDRFSAERPKGSFSTLEIQRTEQGDSAMYLCASSLVGHGYTFGSGTRLTVV.

CDR3 amino acids: CACSGGYNEQFF. The CDR3 DNA sequence: TGTGCCTGCTCCGGGGGGTACAATGAGCAGTTCTTC. The chain links TRBV30 to TRBJ2-1; 7 nucleotides agree with TRBD2. CDR1 is GTSNPN, CDR2 SVGIG, per germline (reference sequence). V lost 6 bases and J lost 4; bases outside the gene matches: 3. The CDR3 has 12 residues.

There are a few counts of this clone. This chain links TRBV2 with TRBJ2-7; no clear D gene. CDR1 and CDR2 from the germline V gene are SNHLY and FYNNEI. V shed 8 bases and J shed 4 bases, with 9 bases lying between them. The CDR3 runs to 11 residues. In DNA form, the CDR3 reads TGTGCCAGCCGGACGGGTTACGAGCAGTACTTC. It encodes CASRTGYEQYF.

This clone has just a few counts. The chain links TRBV5-1 to TRBJ2-1; possibly TRBD2 for D (5 bases). CDR3 size: 12 residues. V lost 5 bases and J lost 10, with 13 bases in between. Germline V gene sequence: CDR1 SGHRS, CDR2 YFSETQ. This CDR3 is CASRRGGLEQFF. The DNA for the CDR3 is TGCGCCAGCAGGAGAGGCGGACTCGAGCAGTTCTTC.

The table lists this clone with a few counts. This sequence joins TRBV10-3 and TRBJ2-7; D call uncertain. In germline, CDR1 is ENHRY, CDR2 SYGVKD. Trimming left V 2 bases short and J 6 bases short, with 11 bases between. This CDR3 is 13 amino acids long. In nucleotides, the CDR3 is TGTGCCATCAGTGAGGGTGATAACGGCGAGCAGTACTTC. It translates to CAISEGDNGEQYF.

The chain combines TRBV7-8 with TRBJ2-1, with D perhaps assigned TRBD1 or TRBD2 (6 bases each). Germline loops: CDR1 SGHVS, CDR2 FQNEAQ. Between the trimmed V and J ends, which lost 4 bases and 9 bases, there was a span of 22 bases. The CDR3 length is 16 residues. CDR3 in amino acids: CASSSRRGHSRGEQFF. CDR3 DNA sequence: TGTGCCAGCAGCTCACGGAGGGGACACTCACGGGGTGAGCAGTTCTTC.

CDR3 nucleotides: TGTGCCAGCAGCCAAGATCGAGGGTCCCTCGGACCCCTCCACTTT. It encodes CASSQDRGSLGPLHF. V gene TRBV4-2 combines with J gene TRBJ1-6; the D is unclear. V was clipped by 0 bases and J by 12 bases, with 15 bases between them. The germline gives CDR1 LGHNA, CDR2 YNFKEQ. The CDR3 has 15 amino acids.

The gene calls are TRBV5-1 and TRBJ2-2; D may be TRBD2 (5 bases). The germline V gene has CDR1 SGHRS and CDR2 YFSETQ. CDR3 length: 13 residues. Trimming took 5 bases from V and 4 from J, leaving 9 bases between them. CDR3 amino acids: CASRGVSTGELFF. CDR3 DNA sequence: TGCGCCAGCAGGGGAGTGAGCACCGGGGAGCTGTTTTTT.

A note on this clone: With a much larger clone just one base away, this may be a read error. V is TRBV6-1 and J is TRBJ2-7, with D maybe TRBD2 (5 bases). CDR3 length equals 13 residues. Germline CDR1 MNHNS, CDR2 SASEGT. The CDR3 bases are TGTGTCAGCAGTTCAGAGGGAAGTTACGAGCAGTACTTC. Translation: CVSSSEGSYEQYF.

V usage is TRBV7-3 and J usage is TRBJ1-1; D might be TRBD1 (6 bases). The V gene's germline CDR1 is SGHTA and CDR2 FQGTGA. The ends were cut back, 4 bases at V and 1 base at J, with 7 bases in the middle. The CDR3 loop spans 13 amino acids. The chain's CDR3 is CASSSTGNTEAFF. CDR3 nucleotides: TGTGCCAGCAGCTCGACAGGGAACACTGAAGCTTTCTTT.